These 6 T cell receptor beta chains share one sample of origin, sequenced in a study of T cells in Graves' hyperthyroidism and ophthalmopathy. Amplification targeted TCR beta CDR3 regions from RNA transcripts. In the first-round RT-PCR of the TCR CDR3, the HTBI primer set was used. From the multiplex PCR reads, TCRdb called clonotypes with MiXCR, one entry per CDR3 protein. This table has some 700,000 distinct CDR3 sequences, around 16% appearing once. The source material was blood. These receptors were obtained from a man in his fifties with Graves' hyperthyroidism.

The CDR3 region has the DNA TGTGCCAGCAGCTTAGAATGGGACAGGGCGGGTACGCAGTATTTT. Encoded protein: CASSLEWDRAGTQYF. The gene calls are TRBV7-9 and TRBJ2-3; 9 nucleotides align to TRBD1. V shed 1 base and J 8 bases; nucleotides not matched to a gene: 7. The CDR3 loop spans 15 amino acids. Germline V gene sequence: CDR1 SEHNR, CDR2 FQNEAQ (reference sequence).

This chain uses TRBV7-2 with TRBJ2-7; TRBD2 is a possible D gene (5 bases). The CDR3 runs to 16 residues. Germline CDR1 SGHTA, CDR2 FQGNSA. In DNA form, the CDR3 reads TGTGCCAGCAGCTTAGTTGTTAGCGAGAGCTCCTACGAGCCGTACGTC. This translates into CASSLVVSESSYEPYV.

This clonotype was seen a handful of times. V usage is TRBV7-9 and J usage is TRBJ2-7, with TRBD1 as a possible D gene (5 bases). The V gene's germline CDR1 is SEHNR and CDR2 FQNEAQ (reference sequence). The germline V and J ends were trimmed by 0 bases and 0 bases, with 12 bases remaining between them. CDR3 length: 16 residues. The CDR3 loop reads CASSLALPGYSYEQYF. The CDR3 DNA reads TGTGCCAGCAGCTTAGCGCTCCCAGGGTACTCCTACGAGCAGTACTTC.

The chain carries TRBV25-1 and TRBJ1-3, with D perhaps TRBD1 (5 bases). Looked up from germline, CDR1 is MGHDK and CDR2 is SYGVNS. With 3 bases removed from V and 0 bases from J, the gap between germline ends came to 12 bases. The CDR3 length is 16 residues. CDR3 in DNA: TGTGCCAGCAGTGATGCGGGGACCTCCTCTGGAAACACCATATATTTT. Translated: CASSDAGTSSGNTIYF. The complete variable domain, with remaining parts taken from reference TRBV25-1 and TRBJ1-3, reads EADIYQTPRYLVIGTGKKITLECSQTMGHDKMYWYQQDPGMELHLIHYSYGVNSTEKGDLSSESTVSRIRTEHFPLTLESARPSHTSQYLCASSDAGTSSGNTIYFGEGSWLTVV.

This clonotype was counted a few times. V is TRBV9 and J is TRBJ2-7; D gene unclear. Trimming cost V 4 bases and J 0 bases, with 17 bases left between them. CDR3 size: 16 residues. Germline-derived CDR1 and CDR2 are SGDLS and YYNGEE. The CDR3 region is CASSRDEGRTSYEQYF. The CDR3 DNA follows: TGTGCCAGCAGCCGAGACGAAGGGCGGACCTCCTACGAGCAGTACTTC.

This clonotype was picked up a small number of times. The V and J genes are TRBV28 and TRBJ2-2, with a weak D call TRBD2 (6 bases). Germline CDR1 and CDR2: MDHEN and SYDVKM. The CDR3 covers 17 residues. V dropped 4 bases and J dropped 0 bases, with 15 bases sitting between them. As DNA, the CDR3 is TGTGCCAGCAGTTATCCACCGGGACTGCCGAACACCGGGGAGCTGTTTTTT. Protein sequence: CASSYPPGLPNTGELFF.